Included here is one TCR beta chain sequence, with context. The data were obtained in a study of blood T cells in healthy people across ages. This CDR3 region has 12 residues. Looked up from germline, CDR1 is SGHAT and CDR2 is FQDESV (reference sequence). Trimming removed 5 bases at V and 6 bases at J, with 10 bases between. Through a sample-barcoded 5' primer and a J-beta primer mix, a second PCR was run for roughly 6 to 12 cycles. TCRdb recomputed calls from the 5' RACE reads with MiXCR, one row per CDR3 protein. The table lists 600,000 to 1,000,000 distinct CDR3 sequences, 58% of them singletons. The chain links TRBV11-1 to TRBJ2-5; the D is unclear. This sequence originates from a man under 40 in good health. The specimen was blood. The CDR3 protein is CASSPDRKTQYF. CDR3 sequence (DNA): TGTGCCAGCAGCCCGGATAGGAAGACCCAGTACTTC.